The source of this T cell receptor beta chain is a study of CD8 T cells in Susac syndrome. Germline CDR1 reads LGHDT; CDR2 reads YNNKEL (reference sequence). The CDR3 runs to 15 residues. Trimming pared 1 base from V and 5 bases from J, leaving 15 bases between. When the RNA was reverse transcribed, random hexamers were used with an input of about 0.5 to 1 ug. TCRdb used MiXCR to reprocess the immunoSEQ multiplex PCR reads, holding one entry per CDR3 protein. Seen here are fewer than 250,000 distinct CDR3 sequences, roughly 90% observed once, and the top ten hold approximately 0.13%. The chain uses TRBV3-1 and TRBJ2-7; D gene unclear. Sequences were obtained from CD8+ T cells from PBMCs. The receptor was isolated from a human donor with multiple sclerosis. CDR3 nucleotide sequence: TGTGCCAGCAGCCAAGGGGTGGCGTCCGATAACGAGCAGTACTTC. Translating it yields CASSQGVASDNEQYF.